Below, 4 T cell receptor beta chains from the same sample are listed, as sequenced in a study of identical twins. TCRdb analysed the 5' RACE reads with MiXCR anew, one entry per CDR3 protein. Here the sample spans around 250,000 distinct CDR3 sequences, about 8.9% being singletons. These records were also assigned to another study, of yellow fever vaccine responses in identical twins.

The sequenced sample consisted of CD8+ T cells sorted from blood. The source is a woman aged 18-35 years in good health.

V is TRBV7-6 and J is TRBJ2-1, with 9 nucleotides matching TRBD1. The trim removed 4 bases at V and 1 base at J, leaving 5 bases unmatched. From germline, CDR1 is SGHVS and CDR2 FNYEAQ. This CDR3 contains 16 residues. The chain's CDR3 is CASSSPGTGSYNEQFF. The CDR3 bases are TGTGCCAGCAGCTCGCCGGGGACAGGGTCCTACAATGAGCAGTTCTTC.

The chain combines TRBV29-1 with TRBJ2-5; D is ambiguous. The germline CDR1 and CDR2 sequences are SQVTM and ANQGSEA. V dropped 4 bases and J dropped 7 bases, with 13 bases sitting between them. The CDR3 totals 12 residues. In DNA form, the CDR3 reads TGCAGCGTTGCGTCCCGGTTTGGGACCCAGTACTTC. Translating it yields CSVASRFGTQYF.

A few counts support this clonotype. V gene TRBV24-1 combines with J gene TRBJ2-3; D perhaps matches TRBD1 (5 bases). The germline gives CDR1 KGHDR, CDR2 SFDVKD. CDR3 size: 13 residues. Trimming removed 9 bases from V and 6 bases from J, with 15 bases in between. For the CDR3, the DNA is TGTGCCACCCAGGCCACAGGCTCGGATACGCAGTATTTT. The encoded protein is CATQATGSDTQYF.

The chain's CDR3 is CASSLASGGSTEQYF. CDR3 in DNA: TGTGCCAGCAGCTTAGCTAGCGGGGGGTCCACCGAGCAGTACTTC. V gene TRBV7-9 combines with J gene TRBJ2-7; 10 bases are a match to TRBD2. Per the germline V gene, CDR1 is SEHNR and CDR2 is FQNEAQ (reference sequence). The junction had 5 bases not matched to a gene; V was cut back by 0 bases and J by 6 bases. The CDR3 is made up of 15 amino acids. Full variable domain (outside the CDR3, taken from reference TRBV7-9 and TRBJ2-7): DTGVSQNPRHKITKRGQNVTFRCDPISEHNRLYWYRQTLGQGPEFLTYFQNEAQLEKSRLLSDRFSAERPKGSFSTLEIQRTEQGDSAMYLCASSLASGGSTEQYFGPGTRLTVT.